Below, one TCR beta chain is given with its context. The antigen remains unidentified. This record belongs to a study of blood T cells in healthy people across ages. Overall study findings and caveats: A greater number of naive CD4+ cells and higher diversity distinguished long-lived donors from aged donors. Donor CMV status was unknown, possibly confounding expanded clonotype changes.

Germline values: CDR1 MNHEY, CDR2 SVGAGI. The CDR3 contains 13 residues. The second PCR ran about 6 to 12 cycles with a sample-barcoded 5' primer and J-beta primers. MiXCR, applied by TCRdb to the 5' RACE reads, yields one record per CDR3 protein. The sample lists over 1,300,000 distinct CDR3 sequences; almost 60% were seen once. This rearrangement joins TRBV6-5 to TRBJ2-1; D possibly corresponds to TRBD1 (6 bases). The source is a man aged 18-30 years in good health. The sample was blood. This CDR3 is CTAAGVNFDEQFF. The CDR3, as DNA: TGTACCGCGGCAGGGGTAAATTTCGATGAGCAGTTCTTC.